This T cell receptor (beta chain) was sequenced in a study of molecular identifiers for immune sequencing clone quantification. Germline V gene lookup returns CDR1 DFQATT and CDR2 SNEGSKA (reference sequence). J was trimmed by 2 bases and V by 6 bases; bases with no gene match: 6. The CDR3 contains 14 residues. TCRdb reanalysed the PCR reads using MiXCR and keeps one entry per CDR3 protein. The sample lists approximately 590,000 distinct CDR3 sequences; about 25% were seen once. The sample consisted of naive CD8+ T cells from blood, with Jurkat cell RNA spiked in. Specified subset: FACS-sorted CD8+CD4-CCR7+CD45RA+ naive T cells. The TCR was taken from a human donor in good health. Some libraries in this study had Jurkat cell RNA spiked in. V is TRBV20-1 and J is TRBJ2-7, with 11 bases that match TRBD2. CDR3 sequence reads: CSAPGTSGTYEQYF. The CDR3 coding sequence is TGCAGTGCCCCCGGGACTAGCGGCACCTACGAGCAGTACTTC.